This TCR beta chain was sequenced during a study of blood T cell repertoires in COVID-19 (dated by TCRdb to 2020 to 2022). About the full investigation: Samples from collaborators originated in the United States, Italy and Spain and spanned both the acute and convalescent phases of COVID-19. The material from the prospective study consisted of cDNA or gDNA derived from T cells, B-cell-depleted T cells, or PBMCs. A de-identified subject ID, COVID-19 status, age in years and sex were almost always included in the sample metadata. Where HLA class I and class II types were available, the types were taken from metadata supplied by the sample provider, not from assay-based typing. Deeply sampled blood TCRbeta repertoires from subjects exposed to, actively infected with, or recovered from COVID-19 were included in the dataset. The samples were drawn from two sources: the first 160 participants of the ongoing ImmuneRACE study, and some 1,300 subjects contributed by 6 global collaborators. The repertoires were released in a freely available public database intended as a resource for research on the immune response to SARS-CoV-2.

There are 16 amino acids in the CDR3, from cysteine to phenylalanine inclusive. Of all the DNA, just the CDR3 is kept, 48 bases in frame from base 1. V is pruned by 2 bases and J by 2 bases, leaving 4 bases of the junction without a gene match. Taken from the germline V gene (reference sequence), the CDR1 and CDR2 loops are SGHNT and YYREEE. Details on this clone: The target of this receptor is not known. One base away there is no much larger clone; base qualities are not given.

TCRbeta CDR3 regions were amplified from genomic DNA by means of the immunoSEQ Assay, a bias-controlled multiplex PCR. Per the authors' processing: Nucleated cell counts per sample were estimated from amplification of reference gene primers within the assay. Sequence reads were collapsed and filtered to measure the absolute abundance of every unique TCRbeta CDR3 rearrangement. For each sample, productive Simpson clonality was calculated as the square root of Simpson's diversity index across productive rearrangements. Sourced from immuneACCESS, this table was stored by TCRdb with only in-frame sequences that have V and J called. A share of the clones is absent; for the studies checked, an unresolved V gene accounts for under half, and the remainder has no known explanation. The V and J calls and clone size were taken over from that table, and D and trimming were inferred from the DNA. Here the sample has around 80,000 clones; 70% to 75% occur a single time. The ten largest clonotypes hold approximately 5.7% of the sample.

Study-level results and caveats: The amount of clinical and demographic metadata varied by source and participant and was provided uncurated.

Whole blood was collected in K2EDTA tubes by collaborating institutions according to the institutions' own protocols. Collaborator samples were shipped for TCRbeta analysis as frozen whole blood, isolated PBMCs, or DNA extracted from either sample type. The material sequenced was peripheral blood. This sequence uses TRBV5-4 and TRBJ2-5; the junction holds 12 bases that match TRBD2. The sequence was obtained from a man aged 50 or older with active or convalescent COVID-19. The DNA is TGTGCCAGCAGCTTCCTAGCGGGGGGGCCGCAAGAGACCCAGTACTTC. Its amino acids are CASSFLAGGPQETQYF. This CDR3, with the reference TRBV5-4 and TRBJ2-5 proteins standing in past its ends, gives the full variable domain ETGVTQSPTHLIKTRGQQVTLRCSSQSGHNTVSWYQQALGQGPQFIFQYYREEENGRGNFPPRFSGLQFPNYSSELNVNALELDDSALYLCASSFLAGGPQETQYFGPGTRLLVL.